Presented here are 30 T cell receptor beta chains from one specimen sequenced in a study of blood T cell repertoires in COVID-19. Profiling relied on immunoSEQ multiplex PCR, and the TCRdb table lists in-frame clones only, not all of them. The sample includes approximately 70,000 clones, roughly 87% seen only once; the top ten take roughly 3.1%. The specimen sequenced was peripheral blood. The origin of the receptors is a woman aged 45-65 years with COVID-19, enrolled during active disease.

The chain is built from TRBV5-6 and TRBJ2-1, with TRBD2 matching over 13 bases. Trimming at V came to 2 bases and at J to 7 bases, leaving 6 bases not matched to a gene. The CDR3 totals 16 residues. Per germline, CDR1 SGHDT and CDR2 YYEEEE. The CDR3 nucleotides read TGTGCCAGCAGCTTTGGACTAGCGGGAGTGATTAATGAGCAGTTCTTC. Its protein is CASSFGLAGVINEQFF.

V is TRBV19 and J is TRBJ1-6; possibly TRBD1 for D (5 bases). The ends were cut back, 5 bases at V and 12 bases at J, with 17 bases in the middle. This CDR3 is 14 amino acids long. Germline V gene sequence: CDR1 LNHDA, CDR2 SQIVND (reference sequence). CDR3 sequence (DNA): TGTGCCAGTAGTCCGCCCCTTGGGGGGGGACCCCTCCACTTT. It specifies CASSPPLGGGPLHF.

The chain employs TRBV4-3 and TRBJ2-2, with 11 bases fitting TRBD1. The germline V gene has CDR1 LGHNA and CDR2 YSLEER. CDR3 size: 19 residues. V lost 4 bases, J lost 6 bases, and 16 bases stayed unmatched. The CDR3 is CASSLGQGAGVLSAGELFF. CDR3 bases: TGCGCCAGCAGCCTCGGACAGGGGGCTGGGGTTTTGTCAGCCGGGGAGCTGTTTTTT.

This chain joins TRBV6-5 and TRBJ1-3; 7 bases fit TRBD1. The ends lost 0 bases at V and 7 bases at J; junction bases unmatched: 6. Germline CDR1 is MNHEY and CDR2 is SVGAGI. The length of the CDR3 is 15 residues. CDR3 sequence reads: CASSYSTGVGNTIYF. The CDR3 bases are TGTGCCAGCAGTTACTCTACAGGGGTAGGGAACACCATATATTTT.

V usage is TRBV9 and J usage is TRBJ1-4; 8 bases map to TRBD1. After removal of 2 bases from V and 8 bases from J, the junction contained 5 bases not matched to a gene. CDR1 is SGDLS and CDR2 is YYNGEE in the germline V gene. The CDR3 consists of 14 residues. This chain's CDR3 is CASSVGQGGEKLFF. In nucleotides, the CDR3 is TGTGCCAGCAGCGTCGGACAGGGAGGGGAAAAACTGTTTTTT.

V and J are TRBV3-1 (or the pseudogene TRBV3-2) and TRBJ1-2; D may be TRBD1 (5 bases). Germline CDR1 is LGHDT and CDR2 is YNNKEL (reference sequence). The germline V and J ends were trimmed by 4 bases and 4 bases, with 16 bases remaining between them. CDR3 length: 15 amino acids. DNA of the CDR3: TGTGCCAGCAGCCGAGACCGGGACTACAGCTATGGCTACACCTTC. Residues: CASSRDRDYSYGYTF.

The chain couples TRBV19 to TRBJ2-1, with 7 nucleotides matching TRBD2. CDR1 is LNHDA, CDR2 SQIVND, per germline (reference sequence). J was trimmed by 8 bases and V by 7 bases; bases with no gene match: 5. This CDR3 region has 12 residues. The CDR3 spells CASMGGRDEQFF. The CDR3 region has the DNA TGTGCCAGTATGGGAGGGCGCGATGAGCAGTTCTTC.

The chain has TRBV24-1 and TRBJ2-1, with D perhaps matching TRBD2 (6 bases). Germline CDR1 and CDR2: KGHDR and SFDVKD. This CDR3 has 17 amino acids. The V gene lost 1 base and the J gene lost 5 bases, with 17 bases spanning the gap. CDR3 loop: CATSDFQLKTRHNEQFF. The DNA for the CDR3 is TGTGCCACCAGTGATTTTCAACTCAAGACTAGGCACAATGAGCAGTTCTTC.

The chain uses TRBV14 and TRBJ2-1, with 11 positions matching TRBD2. Trimming cost V 4 bases and J 5 bases; bases outside gene matches: 1. The CDR3 has 14 residues. Germline assignment: CDR1 SGHDN and CDR2 FVKESK. The CDR3 DNA sequence: TGTGCCAGCAGCCGACTAGCGGGACACAATGAGCAGTTCTTC. Translating gives CASSRLAGHNEQFF.

The chain recombines TRBV20-1 with TRBJ1-2, with D unresolved. The germline CDR1 and CDR2 sequences are DFQATT and SNEGSKA (reference sequence). Trimming left V 3 bases short and J 7 bases short, with 24 bases between. The CDR3 is 16 amino acids. The CDR3 protein is CSASKAGGQAGFGYTF. Here the CDR3 DNA reads TGCAGTGCTAGTAAGGCGGGTGGCCAGGCAGGCTTTGGCTACACCTTC.

The rearrangement uses TRBV11-2 and TRBJ1-5, with unresolved D. CDR1 and CDR2 (germline): SGHAT, FQNNGV. Trimming took off 6 bases at V and 8 bases at J, with 14 bases between the two ends. The CDR3 contains 13 residues. In DNA form, the CDR3 reads TGTGCCAGCAGTTCTTCTAAATCGAAGCCCCAGCATTTT. As protein: CASSSSKSKPQHF.

The J gene is TRBJ2-7, the V gene TRBV5-1, with a weak D call TRBD1 (7 bases). This CDR3 region has 14 residues. Germline values: CDR1 SGHRS, CDR2 YFSETQ. Trimming left V 2 bases short and J 5 bases short, with 14 bases between. CDR3 in DNA: TGCGCCAGCAGCTTATCAACCAGGGGGGACGAGCAGTACTTC. Amino acid sequence: CASSLSTRGDEQYF. The whole variable domain, filled in from reference TRBV5-1 and TRBJ2-7, reads KAGVTQTPRYLIKTRGQQVTLSCSPISGHRSVSWYQQTPGQGLQFLFEYFSETQRNKGNFPGRFSGRQFSNSRSEMNVSTLELGDSALYLCASSLSTRGDEQYFGPGTRLTVT.

This clone was seen just once. This chain uses TRBV27 with TRBJ1-5; tentative D call: TRBD1 (5 bases). The CDR3 loop spans 15 amino acids. Germline V CDR1 and CDR2: MNHEY, SMNVEV (reference sequence). Trimming pared 3 bases from V and 6 bases from J, leaving 15 bases between. This CDR3 is CASSLGREAGQPQHF. For the CDR3, the DNA is TGTGCCAGCAGTTTGGGCAGGGAAGCGGGTCAGCCCCAGCATTTT.

The chain uses TRBV5-1 and TRBJ1-2, with a weak D call TRBD1 (5 bases). Germline assignment: CDR1 SGHRS and CDR2 YFSETQ. With 2 bases removed from V and 5 bases from J, the gap between germline ends came to 10 bases. This CDR3 has 13 amino acids. The CDR3 DNA reads as TGCGCCAGCAGCTTAAAGGGGCTATATGGCTACACCTTC. Translation gives CASSLKGLYGYTF.

This clone was observed a handful of times. The CDR3 here is CAWSVRGGVSQPQHF. Here the CDR3 DNA reads TGTGCCTGGAGTGTAAGAGGGGGTGTAAGTCAGCCCCAGCATTTT. This chain connects TRBV30 to TRBJ1-5; D is possibly TRBD1 (6 bases). Deletions cut 0 bases from V and 6 bases from J, with 15 bases between. Germline V gene sequence: CDR1 GTSNPN, CDR2 SVGIG (reference sequence). The CDR3 extends over 15 amino acids. The entire variable domain, with the rest obtained from reference TRBV30 and TRBJ1-5, is as follows: SQTIHQWPATLVQPVGSPLSLECTVEGTSNPNLYWYRQAAGRGLQLLFYSVGIGQISSEVPQNLSASRPQDRQFILSSKKLLLSDSGFYLCAWSVRGGVSQPQHFGDGTRLSIL.

CDR3 loop: CASRPGTGGGMNTEAFF. In DNA form, the CDR3 reads TGTGCCAGCAGACCGGGGACGGGCGGGGGCATGAACACTGAAGCTTTCTTT. This chain joins TRBV11-2 and TRBJ1-1; possibly TRBD1 for D (6 bases). The length of the CDR3 is 17 residues. V gave up 6 bases and J gave up 0 bases, with 20 bases separating them. Germline-derived CDR1 and CDR2 are SGHAT and FQNNGV. The whole variable domain, remainder taken from reference TRBV11-2 and TRBJ1-1, is EAGVAQSPRYKIIEKRQSVAFWCNPISGHATLYWYQQILGQGPKLLIQFQNNGVVDDSQLPKDRFSAERLKGVDSTLKIQPAKLEDSAVYLCASRPGTGGGMNTEAFFGQGTRLTVV.

The rearrangement joins TRBV7-6 to TRBJ2-3, with D maybe TRBD1 (6 bases). This CDR3 has 17 residues. Germline CDR1 reads SGHVS; CDR2 reads FNYEAQ. With 0 bases removed from V and 3 bases from J, the gap between germline ends came to 16 bases. CDR3 protein: CASSLAASGAGTDTQYF. In nucleotides, the CDR3 is TGTGCCAGCAGCTTAGCAGCGTCAGGGGCCGGAACAGATACGCAGTATTTT.

V and J are TRBV29-1 and TRBJ2-7; a weak D match, TRBD1 (6 bases). CDR3 length equals 12 residues. V lost 1 base and J 3 bases, leaving 7 bases between the germline ends. Germline assignment: CDR1 SQVTM and CDR2 ANQGSEA. The CDR3 spells CSVEVGGYEQYF. Written as DNA, the CDR3 is TGCAGCGTTGAAGTAGGGGGCTACGAGCAGTACTTC.

This sequence joins TRBV4-2 and TRBJ2-3; weak D call: TRBD2 (6 bases). V lost 6 bases, J lost 4 bases, and 8 bases lay in between. Germline V gene lookup returns CDR1 LGHNA and CDR2 YNFKEQ. The CDR3 totals 12 residues. The CDR3 spells CASSPSADTQYF. The CDR3 region has the DNA TGTGCCAGCAGTCCTAGCGCAGATACGCAGTATTTT.

In DNA, the CDR3 is TGTGCCAGCAGCTTCCGGGGAGCGGGCTACGAGCAGTACTTC. As protein: CASSFRGAGYEQYF. The chain couples TRBV5-4 to TRBJ2-7; tentatively, D is TRBD2 (6 bases). Trimming took 2 bases from V and 3 from J, leaving 12 bases between them. The CDR3 runs 14 residues. Germline assignment: CDR1 SGHNT and CDR2 YYREEE (reference sequence).

The chain combines TRBV10-2 with TRBJ2-3; 8 bases are shared with TRBD1. Germline assignment: CDR1 WSHSY and CDR2 SAAADI. Trimming cost V 0 bases and J 6 bases; bases outside gene matches: 2. The CDR3 has 14 residues. The CDR3 here is CASSESSGGDTQYF. CDR3 in DNA: TGCGCCAGCAGTGAGTCGTCAGGGGGCGATACGCAGTATTTT.

The V call is TRBV28, the J call TRBJ2-7, with a tentative D call TRBD1 (5 bases). Germline V gives CDR1 MDHEN, CDR2 SYDVKM. V gave up 7 bases and J gave up 6 bases, with 16 bases separating them. The CDR3 has 13 amino acids. CDR3 residues: CASMDRGMSEQYF. The CDR3 DNA sequence: TGTGCCAGCATGGATAGGGGAATGAGCGAGCAGTACTTC.

The rearrangement uses TRBV12-3 or TRBV12-4 and TRBJ1-2; tentative D call: TRBD1 (6 bases). V was shortened by 8 bases and J by 3 bases, with 10 bases between the two germline ends. CDR3 length equals 12 residues. CDR3 nucleotide sequence: TGTGCCAGCGCACCAGGGGACTATGGCTACACCTTC. It is translated as CASAPGDYGYTF.

This chain connects TRBV11-3 to TRBJ1-4; D is uncertain. The CDR3 has 16 amino acids. V lost 5 bases and J 6 bases, leaving 19 bases between the germline ends. In germline, CDR1 is SGHNT, CDR2 YENEEA. The CDR3 region is CASSKFRVFGDEKLFF. The CDR3 DNA reads as TGTGCCAGCAGCAAATTTAGGGTGTTCGGGGATGAAAAACTGTTTTTT.

This clone occurred a few times. This chain connects TRBV6-1 to TRBJ2-2; a weak D match, TRBD1 (5 bases). The CDR3 contains 14 residues. From germline, CDR1 is MNHNS and CDR2 SASEGT. The V end lost 1 base, the J end lost 4 bases, and 7 bases lay between the germline ends. CDR3 in DNA: TGTGCCAGCAGTGAAGGACAGAGCACCGGGGAGCTGTTTTTT. It encodes CASSEGQSTGELFF.

J is TRBJ1-5 and V is TRBV6-5; 7 bases agree with TRBD1. CDR1 is MNHEY and CDR2 is SVGAGI in the germline V gene. This CDR3 has 12 residues. V was clipped by 9 bases and J by 7 bases; unmatched bases: 6. Here the CDR3 reads CARWDSRQPQHF. The CDR3 nucleotides read TGTGCCAGGTGGGACAGCCGGCAGCCCCAGCATTTT.

This clone was observed once. The chain couples TRBV5-1 to TRBJ2-5, with a weak D call TRBD2 (5 bases). The V gene's germline CDR1 is SGHRS and CDR2 YFSETQ. V lost 3 bases, J lost 1 base, and 13 bases lay in between. The CDR3 is 15 residues long. CDR3 in amino acids: CASSSPLRVQETQYF. The CDR3 DNA is TGCGCCAGCAGCTCCCCGTTGCGGGTCCAAGAGACCCAGTACTTC.

The V gene is TRBV11-2, the J gene TRBJ1-6; TRBD1 agrees at 8 bases. The CDR3 has 15 amino acids. After removal of 5 bases from V and 10 bases from J, the junction contained 10 bases not matched to a gene. The V gene's germline CDR1 is SGHAT and CDR2 FQNNGV. CDR3 DNA sequence: TGTGCCAGCAGCACTATCGGACAGGGTTGGTCACCCCTCCACTTT. As protein: CASSTIGQGWSPLHF.

The rearrangement joins TRBV15 to TRBJ2-1; TRBD2 aligns across 8 bases. The CDR3 totals 16 residues. Germline loops: CDR1 LNHNV, CDR2 YYDKDF (reference sequence). The V and J ends lost 5 bases and 1 base, in that order; junction bases with no gene match: 7. The chain's CDR3 is CATSAGGLWSYNEQFF. As DNA, the CDR3 is TGTGCCACCAGCGCGGGAGGATTGTGGTCCTACAATGAGCAGTTCTTC.

Only a few counts were recorded for this clone. This chain links TRBV3-1 (or the pseudogene TRBV3-2) with TRBJ2-7; 9 bases line up with TRBD2. The germline CDR1 and CDR2 sequences are LGHDT and YNNKEL (reference sequence). This CDR3 comprises 13 residues. The V and J ends lost 4 bases and 3 bases, in that order; junction bases with no gene match: 1. This CDR3 is CASSLLAGYEQYF. CDR3 DNA sequence: TGTGCCAGCAGCCTACTAGCGGGCTACGAGCAGTACTTC.